This T cell receptor (beta chain) was recorded in a study of post-analysis software for immune sequencing data. Study information: Progressive-relapsing, secondary progressive and relapsing-remitting multiple sclerosis were among the disease courses included.

Only one count was recorded for this clonotype. As yet, its antigen is unknown. The study's findings and limits: Controls significantly exceeded multiple sclerosis patients in normalized Chao1 diversity. Relative to controls, patients had 4 or 5 TRBV segments at higher frequency, with TRBV5-6, TRBV5-1 and TRBV20-1 among these. F measure clustering grouped samples strongly by preparation batch.

Unique molecular identifiers featured in each of the TCR beta cDNA libraries. Roughly 500,000 cDNA molecules were obtained per 1 to 10 million input T cells. A single record per CDR3 protein comes from TCRdb applying MiXCR to the PCR reads. The sample shows 650,000 to 900,000 distinct CDR3 sequences, roughly 46% of them seen only once. There are 17 residues in the CDR3. Losses at the gene ends were 3 bases for V and 7 bases for J; bases not matched to a gene: 7. Germline values: CDR1 SEHNR, CDR2 FQNEAQ (reference sequence). This chain links TRBV7-9 with TRBJ2-1, with TRBD2 identical over 15 bases. Input material: blood. The source is a girl aged 10 to 17 with multiple sclerosis. The CDR3 is CASSLPGTSGRFNEQFF. As DNA, the CDR3 is TGTGCCAGCAGCTTGCCTGGGACTAGCGGGAGGTTTAATGAGCAGTTCTTC.